This T cell receptor beta chain stems from a study of CD4 T cells in relation to SARS-CoV-2 and coronaviruses. Overall study context: ViraFEST: approximately eleven-day antigen culture of PBMCs, then TCR beta CDR3 sequencing. Of the patients, 8 or 9 were male, a few female, two Hispanic.

Study-wide results and limits: Crossreactive clones expanded significantly less to SARS-CoV-2 than monoreactive clones.

Worth noting for this clone: Antigen: not known.

Naive or memory CD4+ cells were cultured 1:1 with T cell-depleted PBMCs plus CEF. Germline values: CDR1 LGHNA, CDR2 YSLEER. The CDR3 is made up of 14 amino acids. Germline trimming cut 4 bases from V and 3 bases from J; bases unmatched to any gene: 2. The method was immunoSEQ multiplex PCR; TCRdb's version includes in-frame clones alone and lacks a portion of them. The sample consists of 35,000 to 45,000 clones, approximately 80% of them appearing once. Sequencing was carried out using naive CD4+ T cells from PBMCs, cultured in vitro. Noted subset: naive CD4+ T cells isolated by negative enrichment. The rearrangement uses TRBV4-3 and TRBJ2-1, with 8 positions matching TRBD1. The TCR was taken from an adult with COVID-19. CDR3 sequence (DNA): TGCGCCAGCAGCCTGGGGACAGGCTACAATGAGCAGTTCTTC. Its translation: CASSLGTGYNEQFF.